This T cell receptor beta chain emerged from a study of T cell responses to AZD1222 COVID-19 vaccine. Study-level results: Spike-specific TCR breadth and depth grew following two AZD1222 doses. Variant regions that are unmutated are reportedly the target of nearly half of spike-specific TCRs.

This clone was picked up one time. No antigen is known for it. Repertoires were generated with immunoSEQ multiplex PCR, while TCRdb's copy carries only in-frame clones and drops some. The sample has 130,000 to 150,000 clones; roughly 89% are singletons. This CDR3 has 15 residues. V lost 3 bases and J 7 bases, leaving 19 bases between the germline ends. The germline gives CDR1 LNHDA, CDR2 SQIVND (reference sequence). This chain uses TRBV19 with TRBJ2-7, with D maybe TRBD1 (6 bases). Sequenced material: peripheral blood, taken on day 0 of AZD1222 vaccination. The receptor comes from an adult in good health. The DNA of the CDR3 is TGTGCCAGTAGTATGGCGGCAGGGGTCTTTGGAGAGCAGTACTTC. This encodes CASSMAAGVFGEQYF.